The entry below gives a single T cell receptor (beta chain) sequence along with its context. The entry originates in a study of CD8+ T cells in alopecia areata. Study at large: Patients took tofacitinib for 6 to 18 months, followed by 6 drug-free months.

TCR sequencing used cDNA made by reverse transcription of extracted RNA. The repertoire was sequenced with immunoSEQ multiplex PCR; TCRdb's copy has only in-frame clones and lacks some. The sample lists about 190,000 clones, more than 50% seen once, with 1% in the top ten. Indicated treatment: oral pan-JAK inhibitor, 5-10 mg twice daily. The CDR3 spans 14 residues. CDR1 and CDR2 (germline): SEHNR, FQNEAQ (reference sequence). V shed 1 base and J shed 8 bases, with 14 bases lying between them. This material consisted of CD4+ T cells sorted from blood, taken at week 24, from a patient treated with tofacitinib. This receptor was taken from a human donor with alopecia areata. J is TRBJ1-2 and V is TRBV7-9; no clear D gene. CDR3 DNA sequence: TGTGCCAGCAGCTTAGTCGTTATGGGGAACGGCTACACCTTC. It encodes CASSLVVMGNGYTF.